The sequence of this T cell receptor (beta chain) was determined in a study of T cells after yellow fever vaccination. Template-switching 5'RACE yielded the TCR cDNA; a universal primer site and UMIs were added in the process. Via MiXCR, TCRdb re-called the 5' RACE reads, giving one row per CDR3 protein. This sample has around 530,000 distinct CDR3 sequences, with approximately 16% found just once. CDR1 is SGHTA, CDR2 FQGTGA, per germline. This CDR3 is 15 amino acids long. V lost 1 base, J lost 5 bases, and 5 bases stayed unmatched. The chain employs TRBV7-3 and TRBJ2-3, with 8 bases identical to TRBD2. This sample comprised PBMCs, obtained less than 6 days after the first yellow fever vaccination. The sequence was obtained from a man aged 18 to 29 who received the YFV17D yellow fever vaccine. Here the CDR3 reads CASSLSRGGQDTQYF. The CDR3 DNA sequence: TGTGCCAGCAGCTTAAGTCGGGGGGGCCAAGATACGCAGTATTTT. Full variable domain (rest looked up from reference TRBV7-3 and TRBJ2-3): GAGVSQTPSNKVTEKGKYVELRCDPISGHTALYWYRQSLGQGPEFLIYFQGTGAADDSGLPNDRFFAVRPEGSVSTLKIQRTERGDSAVYLCASSLSRGGQDTQYFGPGTRLTVL.